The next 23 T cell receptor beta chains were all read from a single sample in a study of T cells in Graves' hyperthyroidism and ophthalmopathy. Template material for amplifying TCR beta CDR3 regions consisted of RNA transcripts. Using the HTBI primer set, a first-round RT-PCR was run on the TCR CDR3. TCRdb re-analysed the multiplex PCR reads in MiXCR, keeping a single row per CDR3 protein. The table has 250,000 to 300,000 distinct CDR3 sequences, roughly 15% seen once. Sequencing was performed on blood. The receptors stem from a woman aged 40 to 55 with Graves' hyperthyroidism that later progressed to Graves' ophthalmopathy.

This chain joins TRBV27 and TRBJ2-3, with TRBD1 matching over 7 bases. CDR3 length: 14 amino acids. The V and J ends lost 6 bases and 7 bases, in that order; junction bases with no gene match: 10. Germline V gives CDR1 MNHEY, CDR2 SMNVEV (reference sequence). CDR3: CASSGQVTRYTQYF. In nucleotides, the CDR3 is TGTGCCAGCAGCGGACAGGTAACCAGGTATACGCAGTATTTT.

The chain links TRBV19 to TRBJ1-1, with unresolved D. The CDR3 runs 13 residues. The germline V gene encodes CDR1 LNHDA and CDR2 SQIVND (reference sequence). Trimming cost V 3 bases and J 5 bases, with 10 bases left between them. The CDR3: CASSMAGGTEAFF. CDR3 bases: TGTGCCAGTAGTATGGCAGGTGGGACTGAAGCTTTCTTT.

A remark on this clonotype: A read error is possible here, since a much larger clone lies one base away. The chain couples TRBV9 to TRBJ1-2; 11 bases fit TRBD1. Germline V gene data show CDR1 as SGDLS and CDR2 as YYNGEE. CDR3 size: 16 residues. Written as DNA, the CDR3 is TGTGCCAGCTGCGTAGGAAGGGACAGGGGGGACTATGGCTACACCTTC. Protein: CASCVGRDRGDYGYTF.

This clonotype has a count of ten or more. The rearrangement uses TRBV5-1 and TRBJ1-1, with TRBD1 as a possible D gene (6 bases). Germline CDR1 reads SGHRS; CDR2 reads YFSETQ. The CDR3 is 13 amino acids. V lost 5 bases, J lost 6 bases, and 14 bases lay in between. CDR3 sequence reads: CASSLAGVPEAFF. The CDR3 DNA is TGCGCCAGCAGTCTTGCAGGGGTGCCTGAAGCTTTCTTT.

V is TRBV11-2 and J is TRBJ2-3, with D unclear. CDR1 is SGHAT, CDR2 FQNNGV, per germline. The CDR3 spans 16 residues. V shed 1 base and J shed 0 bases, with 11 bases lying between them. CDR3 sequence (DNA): TGTGCCAGCAGCTTAGGCTTAGATGGTAGCACAGATACGCAGTATTTT. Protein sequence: CASSLGLDGSTDTQYF.

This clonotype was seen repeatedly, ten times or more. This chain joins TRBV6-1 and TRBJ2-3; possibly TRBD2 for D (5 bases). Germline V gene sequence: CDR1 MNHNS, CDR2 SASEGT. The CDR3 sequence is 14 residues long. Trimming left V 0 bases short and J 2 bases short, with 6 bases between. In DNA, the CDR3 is TGTGCCAGCAGTGAAGCGGGAGCCACAGATACGCAGTATTTT. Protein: CASSEAGATDTQYF.

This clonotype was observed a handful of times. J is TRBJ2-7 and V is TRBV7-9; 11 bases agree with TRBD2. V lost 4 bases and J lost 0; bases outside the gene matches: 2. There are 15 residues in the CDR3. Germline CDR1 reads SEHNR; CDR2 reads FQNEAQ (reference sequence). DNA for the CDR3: TGTGCCAGCAGCTCGGGACTAGCGGCCTCCTACGAGCAGTACTTC. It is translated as CASSSGLAASYEQYF.

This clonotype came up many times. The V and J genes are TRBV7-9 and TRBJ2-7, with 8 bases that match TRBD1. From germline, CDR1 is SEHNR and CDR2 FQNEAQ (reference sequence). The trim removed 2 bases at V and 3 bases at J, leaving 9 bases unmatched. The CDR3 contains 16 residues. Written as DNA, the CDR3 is TGTGCCAGCAGCTTAACCCTTGGACAGGGCTACTACGAGCAGTACTTC. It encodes CASSLTLGQGYYEQYF.

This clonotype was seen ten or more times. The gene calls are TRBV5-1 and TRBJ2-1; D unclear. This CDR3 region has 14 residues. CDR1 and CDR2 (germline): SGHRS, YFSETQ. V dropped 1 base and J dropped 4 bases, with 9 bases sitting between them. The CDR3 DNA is TGCGCCAGCAGCTTGTTACCGGTTTACAATGAGCAGTTCTTC. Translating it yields CASSLLPVYNEQFF. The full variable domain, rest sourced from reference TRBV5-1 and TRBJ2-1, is KAGVTQTPRYLIKTRGQQVTLSCSPISGHRSVSWYQQTPGQGLQFLFEYFSETQRNKGNFPGRFSGRQFSNSRSEMNVSTLELGDSALYLCASSLLPVYNEQFFGPGTRLTVL.

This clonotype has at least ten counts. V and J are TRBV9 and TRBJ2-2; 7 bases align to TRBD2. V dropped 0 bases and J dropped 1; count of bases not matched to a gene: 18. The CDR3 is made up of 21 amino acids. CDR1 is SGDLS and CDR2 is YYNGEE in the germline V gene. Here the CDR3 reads CASSVATGGSLVVLNTGELFF. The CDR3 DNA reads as TGTGCCAGCAGCGTAGCTACGGGCGGGAGCCTTGTAGTTCTGAACACCGGGGAGCTGTTTTTT. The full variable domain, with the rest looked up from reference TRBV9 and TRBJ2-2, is DSGVTQTPKHLITATGQRVTLRCSPRSGDLSVYWYQQSLDQGLQFLIQYYNGEERAKGNILERFSAQQFPDLHSELNLSSLELGDSALYFCASSVATGGSLVVLNTGELFFGEGSRLTVL.

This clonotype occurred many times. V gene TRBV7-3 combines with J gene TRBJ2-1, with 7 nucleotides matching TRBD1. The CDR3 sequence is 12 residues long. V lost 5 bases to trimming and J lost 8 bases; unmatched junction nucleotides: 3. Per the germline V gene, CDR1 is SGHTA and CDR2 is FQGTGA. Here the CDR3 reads CASSNRGYEQFF. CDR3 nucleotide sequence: TGTGCCAGCAGCAACAGGGGCTATGAGCAGTTCTTC.

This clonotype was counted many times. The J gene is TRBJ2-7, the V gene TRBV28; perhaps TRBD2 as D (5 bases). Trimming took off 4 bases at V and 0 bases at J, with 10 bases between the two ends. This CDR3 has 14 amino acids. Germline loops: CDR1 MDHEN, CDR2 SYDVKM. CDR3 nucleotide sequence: TGTGCCAGCAGTTCGGACTTAATCTCCTACGAGCAGTACTTC. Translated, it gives CASSSDLISYEQYF.

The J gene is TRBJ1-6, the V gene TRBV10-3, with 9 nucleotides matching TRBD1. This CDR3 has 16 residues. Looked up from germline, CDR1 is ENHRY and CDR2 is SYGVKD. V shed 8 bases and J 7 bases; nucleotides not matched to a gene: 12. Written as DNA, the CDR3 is TGTGCCATCGGCAGGGGAAGGACAGGGGTGAATTCACCCCTCCACTTT. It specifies CAIGRGRTGVNSPLHF.

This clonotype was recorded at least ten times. The CDR3 loop is CASSQDQGANQPQHF. Here the CDR3 DNA reads TGCGCCAGCAGCCAAGATCAGGGGGCCAATCAGCCCCAGCATTTT. The rearrangement joins TRBV4-1 to TRBJ1-5; 8 nucleotides align to TRBD1. Looked up from germline, CDR1 is MGHRA and CDR2 is YSYEKL. The CDR3 loop spans 15 amino acids. Trimming removed 0 bases from V and 3 bases from J; junction bases left unmatched: 1.

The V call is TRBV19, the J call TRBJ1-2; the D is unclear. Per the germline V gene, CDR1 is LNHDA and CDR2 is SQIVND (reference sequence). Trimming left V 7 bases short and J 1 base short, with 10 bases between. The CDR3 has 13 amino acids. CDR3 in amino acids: CASTREINYGYTF. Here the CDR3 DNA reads TGTGCCAGTACAAGGGAGATTAACTATGGCTACACCTTC.

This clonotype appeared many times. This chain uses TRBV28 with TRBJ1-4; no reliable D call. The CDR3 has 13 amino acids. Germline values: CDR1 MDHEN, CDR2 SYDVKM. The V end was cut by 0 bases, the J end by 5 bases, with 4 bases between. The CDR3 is CASSLWGNEKLFF. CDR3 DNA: TGTGCCAGCAGTTTATGGGGGAATGAAAAACTGTTTTTT.

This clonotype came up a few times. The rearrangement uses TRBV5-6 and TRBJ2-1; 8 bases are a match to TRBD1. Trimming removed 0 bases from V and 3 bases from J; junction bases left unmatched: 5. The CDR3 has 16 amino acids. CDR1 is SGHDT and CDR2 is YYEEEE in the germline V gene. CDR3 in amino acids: CASSLDGTGIYNEQFF. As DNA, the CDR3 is TGTGCCAGCAGCTTGGATGGGACAGGCATCTACAATGAGCAGTTCTTC.

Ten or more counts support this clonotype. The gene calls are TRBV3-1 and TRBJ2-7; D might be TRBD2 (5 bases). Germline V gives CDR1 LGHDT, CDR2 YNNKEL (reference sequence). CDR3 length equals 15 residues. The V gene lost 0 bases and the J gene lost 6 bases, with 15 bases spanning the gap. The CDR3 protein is CASSQDEGYIIEQYF. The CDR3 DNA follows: TGTGCCAGCAGCCAAGATGAGGGCTATATCATCGAGCAGTACTTC.

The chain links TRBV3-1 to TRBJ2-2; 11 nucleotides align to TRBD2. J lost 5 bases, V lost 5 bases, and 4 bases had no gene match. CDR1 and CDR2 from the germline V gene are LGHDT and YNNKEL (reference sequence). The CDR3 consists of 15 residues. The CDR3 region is CASSKASGRTGELFF. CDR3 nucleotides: TGTGCCAGCAGCAAGGCTAGCGGGAGGACCGGGGAGCTGTTTTTT.

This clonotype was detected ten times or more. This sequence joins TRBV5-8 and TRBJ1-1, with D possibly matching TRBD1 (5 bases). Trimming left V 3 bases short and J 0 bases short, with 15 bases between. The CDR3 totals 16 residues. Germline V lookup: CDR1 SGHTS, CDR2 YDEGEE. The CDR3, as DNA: TGTGCCAGCAGCTGGCAGGGACTGGTTATGAACACTGAAGCTTTCTTT. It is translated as CASSWQGLVMNTEAFF.

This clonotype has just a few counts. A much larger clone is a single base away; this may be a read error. The CDR3 DNA is TGTGCCAGCAGAGAGGCGTCTGGAAACACCATATATTTT. Amino acid sequence: CASREASGNTIYF. The chain has TRBV11-2 and TRBJ1-3; D is uncertain. The V gene's germline CDR1 is SGHAT and CDR2 FQNNGV. The CDR3 contains 13 residues. V was clipped by 6 bases and J by 1 base, with 7 bases between them.

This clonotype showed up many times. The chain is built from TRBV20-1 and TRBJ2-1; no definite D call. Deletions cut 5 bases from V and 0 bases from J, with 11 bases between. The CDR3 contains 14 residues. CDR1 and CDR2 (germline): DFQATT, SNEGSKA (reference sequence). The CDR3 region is CSAHAGHSYNEQFF. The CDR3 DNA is TGCAGTGCTCACGCAGGTCACTCCTACAATGAGCAGTTCTTC.

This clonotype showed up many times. For the CDR3, the DNA is TGTGCCAGCAGTGGCCCGTGGGACACCATATATTTT. It codes for CASSGPWDTIYF. The chain combines TRBV6-1 with TRBJ1-3, with unresolved D. CDR1 and CDR2 (germline): MNHNS, SASEGT. The CDR3 runs 12 residues. V lost 4 bases to trimming and J lost 8 bases, with 9 bases between them.